This T cell receptor beta chain is from a study of shared T cell receptors in the human thymus. V dropped 1 base and J dropped 0 bases, with 7 bases sitting between them. The CDR3 is made up of 14 amino acids. Germline lookup yields CDR1 PRHDT and CDR2 FYEKMQ (reference sequence). The method was immunoSEQ multiplex PCR; TCRdb's version includes in-frame clones alone and lacks a portion of them. The sample lists about 380,000 clones; 95% were seen once. Sequencing was done on a sample of thymocytes. The clonotype originates from a human donor. The rearrangement joins TRBV13 to TRBJ2-7; no firm D call. CDR3 DNA sequence: TGTGCCAGCAGCTTAGACCATTACTCCTACGAGCAGTACTTC. It specifies CASSLDHYSYEQYF.